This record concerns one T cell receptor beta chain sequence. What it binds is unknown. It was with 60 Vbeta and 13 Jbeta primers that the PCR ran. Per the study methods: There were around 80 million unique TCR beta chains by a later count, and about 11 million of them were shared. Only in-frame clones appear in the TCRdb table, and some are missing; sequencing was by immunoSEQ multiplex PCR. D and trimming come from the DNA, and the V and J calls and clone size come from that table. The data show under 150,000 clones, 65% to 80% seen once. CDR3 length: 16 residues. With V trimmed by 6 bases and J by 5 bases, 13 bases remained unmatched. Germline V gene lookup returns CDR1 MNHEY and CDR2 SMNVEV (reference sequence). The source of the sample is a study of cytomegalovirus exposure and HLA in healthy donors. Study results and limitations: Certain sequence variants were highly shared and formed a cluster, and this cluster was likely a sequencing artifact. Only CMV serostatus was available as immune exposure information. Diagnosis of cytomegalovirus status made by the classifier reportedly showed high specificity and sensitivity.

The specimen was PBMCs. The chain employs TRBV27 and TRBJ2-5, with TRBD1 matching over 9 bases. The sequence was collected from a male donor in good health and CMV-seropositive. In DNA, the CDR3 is TGTGCCAGCAGCTTCGGCACCGGGACAGGGATGGAGACCCAGTACTTC. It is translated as CASSFGTGTGMETQYF.